A single sample gave rise to the 3 T cell receptor beta chains below, sequenced in a study of graft-versus-host responses after intestinal transplantation. Their cognate antigens are unknown. Method: immunoSEQ multiplex PCR; TCRdb's copy keeps in-frame clones and lacks some. The sample lists about 120,000 clones, less than 95% seen once, with roughly 0.2% in the top ten. Sequenced here: unstimulated CD4+ T cells sorted from spleen or lymph node cells, sampled before intestinal transplant. Receptor source: a human donor who received an intestinal transplant.

This chain connects TRBV27 to TRBJ1-4; the match to TRBD1 covers 10 bases. The ends lost 5 bases at V and 5 bases at J; junction bases unmatched: 8. This CDR3 is built from 16 residues. Germline assignment: CDR1 MNHEY and CDR2 SMNVEV (reference sequence). In nucleotides, the CDR3 is TGTGCCAGCAGTCCTCCTAGGACAGGGGGGAATGAAAAACTGTTTTTT. Encoded protein: CASSPPRTGGNEKLFF.

The chain carries TRBV28 and TRBJ1-5; D may be TRBD1 (6 bases). Looked up from germline, CDR1 is MDHEN and CDR2 is SYDVKM. The germline V and J ends were trimmed by 4 bases and 5 bases, with 15 bases remaining between them. This CDR3 comprises 15 residues. CDR3 sequence (DNA): TGTGCCAGCAGTTCCCCAGGGGAAAGGCATCAGCCCCAGCATTTT. Translated: CASSSPGERHQPQHF.

The chain joins TRBV18 to TRBJ1-6, with 9 bases identical to TRBD1. Germline values: CDR1 KGHSH, CDR2 LQKENI. CDR3 length: 13 residues. J lost 9 bases, V lost 6 bases, and 3 bases had no gene match. CDR3: CASSPDRGSPLHF. The CDR3 DNA sequence: TGTGCCAGCTCCCCGGACAGGGGTTCACCCCTCCACTTT.